The T cell receptor beta chain under discussion was sequenced for a study of blood T cell repertoires in COVID-19. Study overall: Sites in the United States, Italy and Spain provided acute and convalescent COVID-19 samples. Sample material is recorded as cDNA or gDNA derived from T cells, B-cell-depleted T cells, or PBMCs.

Enrolled during active infection, Seattle patients were then followed longitudinally. In the authors' methods: Amplification from reference gene primers served as the basis for estimated nucleated cell counts. TCRdb's copy holds only in-frame clones and misses some; the assay was immunoSEQ multiplex PCR. V, J and clone size are those of that table, while D and trimming were read from the DNA. The table shows approximately 180,000 clones, with approximately 80% occurring only once. The CDR3 consists of 14 residues. V gave up 3 bases and J gave up 1 base, with 10 bases separating them. Per germline, CDR1 SGDLS and CDR2 YYNGEE.

Sequencing input: peripheral blood. This rearrangement joins TRBV9 to TRBJ1-1, with D perhaps matching TRBD1 (5 bases). This TCR derives from a woman in her thirties or forties with COVID-19, enrolled during active disease. CDR3 nucleotide sequence: TGTGCCAGCAGCGGATACGGACAGAACACTGAAGCTTTCTTT. Its protein is CASSGYGQNTEAFF. The entire variable domain, with the rest obtained from reference TRBV9 and TRBJ1-1, is as follows: DSGVTQTPKHLITATGQRVTLRCSPRSGDLSVYWYQQSLDQGLQFLIQYYNGEERAKGNILERFSAQQFPDLHSELNLSSLELGDSALYFCASSGYGQNTEAFFGQGTRLTVV.